This T cell receptor (beta chain) stems from a study of blood T cell repertoires in COVID-19. Study-level information: Spain, Italy and the United States supplied samples that represented acute and convalescent COVID-19. T cells, B-cell-depleted T cells, or PBMCs provided the cDNA or gDNA that served as material.

J gave up 5 bases and V 1 base, and 1 base lay outside the gene matches. The CDR3 covers 13 residues. Germline V gene sequence: CDR1 LNHDA, CDR2 SQIVND (reference sequence). Study processing details: Counts of nucleated cells, estimated from reference gene primer amplification, were obtained. Here immunoSEQ multiplex PCR was the method, and the copy in TCRdb shows in-frame clones only, minus some. The DNA was the basis for D and trimming; V, J and clone size are from that table. This table holds around 100,000 clones, around 87% found once. The receptor comes from a woman of 80 years or more with acute or convalescent COVID-19. The V gene is TRBV19, the J gene TRBJ2-5, with 7 nucleotides matching TRBD1. Sequencing was performed on peripheral blood. The CDR3 here is CASSIGGGETQYF. Written as DNA, the CDR3 is TGTGCCAGTAGTATAGGAGGGGGCGAGACCCAGTACTTC.